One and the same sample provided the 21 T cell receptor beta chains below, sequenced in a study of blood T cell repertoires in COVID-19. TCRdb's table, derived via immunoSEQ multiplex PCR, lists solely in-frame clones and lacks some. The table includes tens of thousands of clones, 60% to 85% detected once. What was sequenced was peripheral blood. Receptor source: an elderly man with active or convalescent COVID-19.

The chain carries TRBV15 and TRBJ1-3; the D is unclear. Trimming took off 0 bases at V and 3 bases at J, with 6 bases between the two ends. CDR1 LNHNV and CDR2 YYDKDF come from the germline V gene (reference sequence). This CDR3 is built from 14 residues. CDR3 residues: CATSRDRVGNTIYF. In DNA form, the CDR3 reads TGTGCCACCAGCAGAGATCGGGTTGGAAACACCATATATTTT.

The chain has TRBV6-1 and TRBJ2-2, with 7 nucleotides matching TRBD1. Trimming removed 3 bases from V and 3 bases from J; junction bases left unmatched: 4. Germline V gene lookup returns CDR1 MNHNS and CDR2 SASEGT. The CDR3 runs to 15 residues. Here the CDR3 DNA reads TGTGCCAGCAGTGAGAAGGGGGCGCACACCGGGGAGCTGTTTTTT. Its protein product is CASSEKGAHTGELFF.

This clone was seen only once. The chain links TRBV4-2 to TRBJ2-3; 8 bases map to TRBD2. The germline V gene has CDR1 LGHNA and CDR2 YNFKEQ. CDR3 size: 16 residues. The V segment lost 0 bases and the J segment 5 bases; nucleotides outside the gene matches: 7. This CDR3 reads CASSQDVGGGRDTQYF. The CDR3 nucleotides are TGTGCCAGCAGCCAAGATGTCGGGGGGGGTCGAGATACGCAGTATTTT.

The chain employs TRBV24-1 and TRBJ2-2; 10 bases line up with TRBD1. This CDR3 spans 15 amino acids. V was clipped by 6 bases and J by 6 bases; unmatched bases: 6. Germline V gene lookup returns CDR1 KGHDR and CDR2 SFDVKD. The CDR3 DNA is TGTGCCACCAGTAAGGGACAGGGGCGATCCGGGGAGCTGTTTTTT. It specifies CATSKGQGRSGELFF.

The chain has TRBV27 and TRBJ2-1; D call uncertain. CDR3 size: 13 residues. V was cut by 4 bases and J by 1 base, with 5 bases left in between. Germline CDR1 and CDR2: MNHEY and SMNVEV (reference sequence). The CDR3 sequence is CASSYSSYNEQFF. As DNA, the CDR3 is TGTGCCAGCAGTTATTCTTCCTACAATGAGCAGTTCTTC.

CDR3 DNA sequence: TGTGCCAGCAGCTTACCCGGGACTAGTCCAGATACGCAGTATTTT. It encodes CASSLPGTSPDTQYF. This chain connects TRBV7-3 to TRBJ2-3; 8 bases fit TRBD2. Germline loops: CDR1 SGHTA, CDR2 FQGTGA. V dropped 2 bases and J dropped 4; count of bases not matched to a gene: 5. This CDR3 spans 15 amino acids.

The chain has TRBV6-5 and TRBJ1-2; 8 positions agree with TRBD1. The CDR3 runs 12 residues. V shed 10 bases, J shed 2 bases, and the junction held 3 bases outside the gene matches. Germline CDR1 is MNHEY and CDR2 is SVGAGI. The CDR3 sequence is CAIRQGNYGYTF. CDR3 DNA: TGTGCCATCAGACAGGGGAACTATGGCTACACCTTC.

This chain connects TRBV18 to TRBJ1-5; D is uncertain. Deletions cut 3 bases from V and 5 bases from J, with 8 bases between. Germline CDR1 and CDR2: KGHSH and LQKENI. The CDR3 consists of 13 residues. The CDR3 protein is CASSPAVYQPQHF. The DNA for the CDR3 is TGTGCCAGCTCACCGGCCGTGTATCAGCCCCAGCATTTT.

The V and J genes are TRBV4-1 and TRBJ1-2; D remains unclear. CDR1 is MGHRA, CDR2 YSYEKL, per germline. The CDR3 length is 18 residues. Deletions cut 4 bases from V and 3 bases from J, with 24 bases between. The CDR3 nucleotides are TGCGCCAGCAGCCGGCCTATCGGACCACGCGGGGAGGACTATGGCTACACCTTC. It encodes CASSRPIGPRGEDYGYTF.

The DNA for the CDR3 is TGTGCCAGCAGTTTTCCAGACAGGGACTATGAAAAACTGTTTTTT. It encodes CASSFPDRDYEKLFF. The chain couples TRBV28 to TRBJ1-4; TRBD1 matches 7 bases. CDR1 MDHEN and CDR2 SYDVKM come from the germline V gene. V dropped 3 bases and J dropped 6; count of bases not matched to a gene: 7. This CDR3 spans 15 amino acids.

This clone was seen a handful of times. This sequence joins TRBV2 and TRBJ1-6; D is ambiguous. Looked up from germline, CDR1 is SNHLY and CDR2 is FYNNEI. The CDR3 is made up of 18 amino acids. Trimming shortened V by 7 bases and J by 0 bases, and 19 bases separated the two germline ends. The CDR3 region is CASTERHSPVSYNSPLHF. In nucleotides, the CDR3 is TGTGCCAGCACCGAACGACACAGCCCCGTCTCCTATAATTCACCCCTCCACTTT.

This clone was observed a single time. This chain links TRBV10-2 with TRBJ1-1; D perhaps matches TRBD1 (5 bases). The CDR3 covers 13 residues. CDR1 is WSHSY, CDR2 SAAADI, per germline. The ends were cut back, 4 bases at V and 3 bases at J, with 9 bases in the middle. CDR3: CASSGIGDTEAFF. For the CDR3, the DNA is TGCGCCAGCAGTGGTATAGGGGACACTGAAGCTTTCTTT.

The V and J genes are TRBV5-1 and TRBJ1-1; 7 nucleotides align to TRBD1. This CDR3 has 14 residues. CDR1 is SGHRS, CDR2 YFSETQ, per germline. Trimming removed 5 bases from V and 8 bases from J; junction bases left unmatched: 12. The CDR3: CASRRSGTEREAFF. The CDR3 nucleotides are TGCGCCAGCAGACGGTCCGGGACAGAAAGAGAAGCTTTCTTT.

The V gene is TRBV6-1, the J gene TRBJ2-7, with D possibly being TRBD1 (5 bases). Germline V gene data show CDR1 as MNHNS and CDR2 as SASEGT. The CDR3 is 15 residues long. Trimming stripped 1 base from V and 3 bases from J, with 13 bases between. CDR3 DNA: TGTGCCAGCAGTGAAGTTAGGACACCTGACTACGAGCAGTACTTC. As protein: CASSEVRTPDYEQYF.

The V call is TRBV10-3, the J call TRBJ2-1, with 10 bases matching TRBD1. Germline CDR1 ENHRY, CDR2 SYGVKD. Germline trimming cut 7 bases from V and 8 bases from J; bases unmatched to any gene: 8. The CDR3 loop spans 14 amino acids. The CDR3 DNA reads TGTGCCATCAAAGGACAGGGGGTCAGGGATGAGCAGTTCTTC. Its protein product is CAIKGQGVRDEQFF.

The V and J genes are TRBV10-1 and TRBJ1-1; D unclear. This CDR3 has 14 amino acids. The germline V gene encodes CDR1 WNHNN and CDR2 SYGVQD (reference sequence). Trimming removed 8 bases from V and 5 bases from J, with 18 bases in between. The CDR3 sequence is CASPIFCPGTEAFF. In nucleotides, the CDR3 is TGCGCCAGCCCAATTTTTTGCCCGGGGACTGAAGCTTTCTTT.

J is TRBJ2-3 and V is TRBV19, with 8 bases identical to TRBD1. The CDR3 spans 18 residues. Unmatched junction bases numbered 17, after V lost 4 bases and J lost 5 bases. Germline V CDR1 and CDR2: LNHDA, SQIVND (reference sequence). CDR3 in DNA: TGTGCCAGTAGTACCACTCAATTACGGACAGGGTGGGGAGATACGCAGTATTTT. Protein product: CASSTTQLRTGWGDTQYF.

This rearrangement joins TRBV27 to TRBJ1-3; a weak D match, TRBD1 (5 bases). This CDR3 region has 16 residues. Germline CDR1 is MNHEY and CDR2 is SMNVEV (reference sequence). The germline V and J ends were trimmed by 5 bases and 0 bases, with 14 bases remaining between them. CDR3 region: CASSPAGRLSGNTIYF. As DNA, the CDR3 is TGTGCCAGCAGTCCCGCGGGACGGCTCTCTGGAAACACCATATATTTT.

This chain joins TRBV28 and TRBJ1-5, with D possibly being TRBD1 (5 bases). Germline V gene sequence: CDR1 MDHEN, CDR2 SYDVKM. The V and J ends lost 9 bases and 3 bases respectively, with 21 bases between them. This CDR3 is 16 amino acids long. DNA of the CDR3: TGTGCCAGTCGGATCGGGGCCCGGGGGATCAATCAGCCCCAGCATTTT. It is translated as CASRIGARGINQPQHF.

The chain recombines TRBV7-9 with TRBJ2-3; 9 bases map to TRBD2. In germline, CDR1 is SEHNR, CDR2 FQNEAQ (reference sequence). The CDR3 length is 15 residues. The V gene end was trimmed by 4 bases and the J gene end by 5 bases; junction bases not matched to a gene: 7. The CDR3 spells CASSSLAGVLDTQYF. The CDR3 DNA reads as TGTGCCAGCAGCTCCTTAGCGGGGGTCTTAGATACGCAGTATTTT.

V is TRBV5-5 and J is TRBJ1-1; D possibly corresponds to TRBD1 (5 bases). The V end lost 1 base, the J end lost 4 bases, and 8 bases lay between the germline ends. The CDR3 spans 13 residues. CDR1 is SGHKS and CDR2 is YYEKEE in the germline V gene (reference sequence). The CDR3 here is CASSLPGRTEAFF. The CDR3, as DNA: TGTGCCAGCAGCTTGCCAGGGCGCACTGAAGCTTTCTTT.